This T cell receptor (beta chain) was obtained from a study of TIL therapy for anti-PD-1-resistant metastatic lung cancer. Specified time point: pre-treatment sample, taken before nivolumab and TIL therapy. The libraries were made with immunoSEQ v3. Assay used: immunoSEQ multiplex PCR; TCRdb lists only in-frame clones, some missing. The sample shows under 35,000 clones, about 70% of them seen only once. The sample consisted of blood, taken at baseline. The sequence was collected from a woman aged 25-85 years with non-small cell lung cancer.

CDR3 in amino acids: CASSQDRVAETQYF. In nucleotides, the CDR3 is TGCGCCAGCAGCCAAGACAGGGTTGCAGAGACCCAGTACTTC. This rearrangement joins TRBV5-1 to TRBJ2-5; 7 bases are a match to TRBD1. With 4 bases clipped from V and 4 bases from J, the junction kept 7 bases outside the gene matches. CDR1 and CDR2 from the germline V gene are SGHRS and YFSETQ. The CDR3 is 14 amino acids.